The entry below gives a single T cell receptor (beta chain) sequence along with its context. Its antigen is still unknown. The sample is drawn from a study of OX40 agonist ivuxolimab in advanced cancers. Study as a whole: Patients assigned to dose escalation were diagnosed with hepatocellular carcinoma, melanoma, renal cell or head and neck cancer. Study results and limitations: Dosing at 0.1 to 3.0 mg/kg was accompanied by clonal expansion of CD4+ and CD8+ blood T cells by week 6.

The assay was immunoSEQ multiplex PCR, and TCRdb's table has in-frame clones only and misses some. The table includes about 27,000 clones, around 86% detected once. This CDR3 contains 16 residues. Germline-derived CDR1 and CDR2 are SEHNR and FQNEAQ (reference sequence). Between the trimmed V and J ends, which lost 1 base and 6 bases, there was a span of 17 bases. This sequence originates from an adult with an advanced solid tumor such as melanoma, head and neck, liver or kidney cancer. The sample consisted of CD4+ or CD8+ T cells sorted from blood, taken in a trial of the OX40 agonist ivuxolimab. The rearrangement uses TRBV7-9 and TRBJ2-3, with a weak D call TRBD2 (6 bases). The CDR3 is CASSLVSREAVDTQYF. Here the CDR3 DNA reads TGTGCCAGCAGCTTAGTTAGCAGGGAGGCCGTTGATACGCAGTATTTT.